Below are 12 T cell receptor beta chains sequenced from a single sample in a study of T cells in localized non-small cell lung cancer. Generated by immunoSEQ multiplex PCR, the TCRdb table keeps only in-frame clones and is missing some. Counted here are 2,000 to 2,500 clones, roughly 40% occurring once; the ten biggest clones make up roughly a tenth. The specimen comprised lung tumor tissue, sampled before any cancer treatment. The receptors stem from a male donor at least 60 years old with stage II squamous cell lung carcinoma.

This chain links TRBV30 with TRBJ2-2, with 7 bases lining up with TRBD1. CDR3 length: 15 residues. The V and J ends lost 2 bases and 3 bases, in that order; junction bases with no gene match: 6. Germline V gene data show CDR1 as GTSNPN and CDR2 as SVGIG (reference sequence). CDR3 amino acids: CAWSFDRAYTGELFF. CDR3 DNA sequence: TGTGCCTGGAGTTTTGACAGGGCATACACCGGGGAGCTGTTTTTT.

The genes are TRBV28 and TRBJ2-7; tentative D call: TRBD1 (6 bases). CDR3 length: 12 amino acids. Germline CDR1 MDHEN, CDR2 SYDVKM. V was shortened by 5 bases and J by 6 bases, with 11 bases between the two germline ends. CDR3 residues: CASSRDTAEQYF. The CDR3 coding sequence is TGTGCCAGCAGTCGGGACACGGCCGAGCAGTACTTC.

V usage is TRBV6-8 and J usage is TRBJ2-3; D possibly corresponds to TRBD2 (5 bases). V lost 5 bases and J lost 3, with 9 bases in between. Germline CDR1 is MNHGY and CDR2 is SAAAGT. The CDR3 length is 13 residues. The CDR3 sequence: CASSQERTDTQYF. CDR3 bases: TGTGCCAGCAGTCAGGAGCGGACAGATACGCAGTATTTT.

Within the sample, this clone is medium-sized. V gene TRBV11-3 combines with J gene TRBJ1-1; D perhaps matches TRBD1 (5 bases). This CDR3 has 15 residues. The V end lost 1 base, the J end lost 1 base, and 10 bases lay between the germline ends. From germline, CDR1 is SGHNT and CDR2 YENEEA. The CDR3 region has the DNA TGTGCCAGCAGCTTAGGGGGAACAGGGAACACTGAAGCTTTCTTT. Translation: CASSLGGTGNTEAFF.

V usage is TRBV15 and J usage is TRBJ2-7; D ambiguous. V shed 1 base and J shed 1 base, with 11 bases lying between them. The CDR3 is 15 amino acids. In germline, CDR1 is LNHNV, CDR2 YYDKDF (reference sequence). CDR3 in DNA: TGTGCCACCAGCAGAGCGGGTAGCATGTCCTACGAGCAGTACTTC. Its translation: CATSRAGSMSYEQYF.

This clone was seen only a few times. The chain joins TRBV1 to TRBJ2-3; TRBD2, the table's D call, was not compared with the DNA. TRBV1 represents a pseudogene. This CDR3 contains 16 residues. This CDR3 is CASSQGPGGWTDTQYF. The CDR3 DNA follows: TGCGCCAGCAGCCAAGGGCCGGGAGGTTGGACAGATACGCAGTATTTT.

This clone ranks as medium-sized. For the CDR3, the DNA is TGTGCCAGCACCTCTCTCGCGGGAGGTTCCTACGAGCAGTACTTC. Amino acid sequence: CASTSLAGGSYEQYF. The chain joins TRBV11-3 to TRBJ2-7, with TRBD2 matching 8 bases. Losses at the gene ends were 7 bases for V and 1 base for J; bases not matched to a gene: 9. This CDR3 has 15 amino acids. Looked up from germline, CDR1 is SGHNT and CDR2 is YENEEA. Full variable domain (missing parts from reference TRBV11-3 and TRBJ2-7): EAGVVQSPRYKIIEKKQPVAFWCNPISGHNTLYWYLQNLGQGPELLIRYENEEAVDDSQLPKDRFSAERLKGVDSTLKIQPAELGDSAVYLCASTSLAGGSYEQYFGPGTRLTVT.

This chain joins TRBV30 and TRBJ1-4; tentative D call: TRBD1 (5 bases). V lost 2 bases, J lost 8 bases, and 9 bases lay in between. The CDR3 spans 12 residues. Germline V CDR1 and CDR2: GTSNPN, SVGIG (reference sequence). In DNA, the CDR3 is TGTGCCTGGAGTTCAGGGATAGAAAAACTGTTTTTT. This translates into CAWSSGIEKLFF.

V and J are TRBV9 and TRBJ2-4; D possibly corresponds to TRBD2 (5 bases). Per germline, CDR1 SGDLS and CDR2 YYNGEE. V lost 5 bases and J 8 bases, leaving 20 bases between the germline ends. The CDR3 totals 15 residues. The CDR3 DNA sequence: TGTGCCAGCAGTGAGGGTGGAATATCCGGGGACATTCAGTACTTC. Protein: CASSEGGISGDIQYF.

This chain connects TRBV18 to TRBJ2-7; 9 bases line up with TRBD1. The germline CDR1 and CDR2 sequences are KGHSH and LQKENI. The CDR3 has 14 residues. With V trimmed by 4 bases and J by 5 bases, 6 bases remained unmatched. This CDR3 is CASSLEQGADEQYF. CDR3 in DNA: TGTGCCAGCTCACTAGAACAGGGGGCCGACGAGCAGTACTTC.

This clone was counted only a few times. In DNA form, the CDR3 reads TGTGCCAGCACCACTACGGGACAGTATCTAGCCAAAAACATTCAGTACTTC. Its translation: CASTTTGQYLAKNIQYF. The rearrangement uses TRBV2 and TRBJ2-4; 7 bases line up with TRBD1. The V segment lost 7 bases and the J segment 0 bases; nucleotides outside the gene matches: 12. The CDR3 extends over 17 amino acids. In germline, CDR1 is SNHLY, CDR2 FYNNEI.

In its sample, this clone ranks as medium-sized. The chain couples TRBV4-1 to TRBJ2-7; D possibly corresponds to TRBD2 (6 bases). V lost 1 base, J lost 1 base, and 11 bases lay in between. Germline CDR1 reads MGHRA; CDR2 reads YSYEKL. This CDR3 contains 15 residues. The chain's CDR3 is CASSQGAGPSYEQYF. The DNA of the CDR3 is TGCGCCAGCAGCCAAGGAGCGGGCCCGTCCTACGAGCAGTACTTC.